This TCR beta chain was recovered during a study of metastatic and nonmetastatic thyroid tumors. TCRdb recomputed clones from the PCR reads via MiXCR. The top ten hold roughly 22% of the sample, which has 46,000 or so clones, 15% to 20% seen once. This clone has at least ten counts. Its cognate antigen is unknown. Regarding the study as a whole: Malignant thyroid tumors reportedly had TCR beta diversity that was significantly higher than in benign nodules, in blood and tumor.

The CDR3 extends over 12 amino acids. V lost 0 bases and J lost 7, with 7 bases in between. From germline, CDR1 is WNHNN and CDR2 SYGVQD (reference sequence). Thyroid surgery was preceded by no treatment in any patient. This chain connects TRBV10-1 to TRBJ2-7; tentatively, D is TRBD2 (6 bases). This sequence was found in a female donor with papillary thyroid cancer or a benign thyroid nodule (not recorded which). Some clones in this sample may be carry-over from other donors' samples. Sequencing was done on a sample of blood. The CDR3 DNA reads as TGCGCCAGCAGTGAGTCGCGGGAAGAGCAGTACTTC. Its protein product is CASSESREEQYF.